The 26 T cell receptor beta chains given below trace back to one sample, sequenced in a study of T cells in localized non-small cell lung cancer. Assay: immunoSEQ multiplex PCR; the TCRdb copy retains only in-frame clones and omits some. The sample comprises 2,000 to 3,000 clones, 30% to 45% of which are singletons, and under 25% rests with the top ten. Sequenced here: normal lung tissue next to the tumor, sampled before any cancer treatment. The receptor source for this set is a woman between 35 and 75 years old with stage II squamous cell lung carcinoma.

This clone was observed a few times. The chain couples TRBV5-1 to TRBJ2-2; D might be TRBD1 (5 bases). The CDR3 runs to 15 residues. Germline V CDR1 and CDR2: SGHRS, YFSETQ. V dropped 2 bases and J dropped 2 bases, with 10 bases sitting between them. Here the CDR3 DNA reads TGCGCCAGCAGCTTCGGGCAGGGCAACACCGGGGAGCTGTTTTTT. This translates into CASSFGQGNTGELFF. Full variable domain (rest looked up from reference TRBV5-1 and TRBJ2-2): KAGVTQTPRYLIKTRGQQVTLSCSPISGHRSVSWYQQTPGQGLQFLFEYFSETQRNKGNFPGRFSGRQFSNSRSEMNVSTLELGDSALYLCASSFGQGNTGELFFGEGSRLTVL.

This chain uses TRBV19 with TRBJ1-1; D gene uncertain. Germline-derived CDR1 and CDR2 are LNHDA and SQIVND (reference sequence). The V gene lost 5 bases and the J gene lost 0 bases, with 13 bases spanning the gap. The CDR3 loop spans 15 amino acids. The CDR3 reads CASSHLGMMNTEAFF. The CDR3 DNA is TGTGCCAGTAGTCACCTGGGTATGATGAACACTGAAGCTTTCTTT.

The chain combines TRBV19 with TRBJ1-5, with TRBD1 as a possible D gene (5 bases). Germline assignment: CDR1 LNHDA and CDR2 SQIVND (reference sequence). V gave up 3 bases and J gave up 3 bases, with 9 bases separating them. This CDR3 contains 14 residues. CDR3 coding DNA: TGTGCCAGTAGTATCGAGGGGTTCAATCAGCCCCAGCATTTT. Translated: CASSIEGFNQPQHF.

A few counts support this clone. V is TRBV6-8 and J is TRBJ1-3; TRBD1 matches 8 bases. V was pared by 7 bases and J by 2 bases, with 7 bases of the junction left unmatched. The CDR3 extends over 15 amino acids. CDR1 is MNHGY, CDR2 SAAAGT, per germline. As DNA, the CDR3 is TGTGCCAGCACCAAGGACAGGGCGGCTGGAAACACCATATATTTT. Protein: CASTKDRAAGNTIYF.

Only a few counts were recorded for this clone. The V call is TRBV6-9, the J call TRBJ2-2; 9 nucleotides agree with TRBD2. V was clipped by 6 bases and J by 5 bases; unmatched bases: 7. This CDR3 contains 15 residues. The germline CDR1 and CDR2 sequences are MNHGY and SVAAGI. This CDR3 is CASRNAGGETGELFF. In DNA, the CDR3 is TGTGCCAGCAGGAACGCGGGGGGGGAGACCGGGGAGCTGTTTTTT.

This clone came up a few times. The chain has TRBV11-3 and TRBJ1-1; D unclear. The CDR3 has 15 amino acids. CDR1 and CDR2 from the germline V gene are SGHNT and YENEEA. Trimming shortened V by 1 base and J by 0 bases, and 9 bases separated the two germline ends. DNA for the CDR3: TGTGCCAGCAGCTTAGTTGGAGTGTTGAACACTGAAGCTTTCTTT. Amino acids: CASSLVGVLNTEAFF.

The V gene is TRBV18, the J gene TRBJ2-1; D is unclear. The V end was cut by 0 bases, the J end by 9 bases, with 18 bases between. Germline V gene sequence: CDR1 KGHSH, CDR2 LQKENI. The CDR3 sequence is 16 residues long. The CDR3 nucleotides read TGTGCCAGCTCACCACCGGGCCGAACCCCGGTCGGTGAGCAGTTCTTC. This codes for CASSPPGRTPVGEQFF.

The gene calls are TRBV28 and TRBJ1-3, with TRBD1 as a possible D gene (5 bases). Germline assignment: CDR1 MDHEN and CDR2 SYDVKM. V gave up 3 bases and J gave up 3 bases, with 12 bases separating them. The CDR3 loop spans 15 amino acids. The CDR3 region is CASSFVGLDGNTIYF. The CDR3 region has the DNA TGTGCCAGCAGTTTTGTGGGGCTAGATGGAAACACCATATATTTT.

By its share, this clone is medium-sized. The rearrangement links TRBV11-3 to TRBJ2-1; D is perhaps TRBD1 or TRBD2 (5 bases each). Germline V gene data show CDR1 as SGHNT and CDR2 as YENEEA. Trimming removed 5 bases at V and 6 bases at J, with 17 bases between. This CDR3 spans 15 amino acids. The CDR3, as DNA: TGTGCCAGCAGCGAGTCGGACGGTGGGGGCAATGAGCAGTTCTTC. This codes for CASSESDGGGNEQFF.

This clone was recorded once. The V gene is TRBV15, the J gene TRBJ1-5; D is unclear. Trimming shortened V by 0 bases and J by 5 bases, and 11 bases separated the two germline ends. Germline values: CDR1 LNHNV, CDR2 YYDKDF (reference sequence). CDR3 length: 15 residues. CDR3 coding DNA: TGTGCCACCAGCAGAGATCTTACTCAAGATCAGCCCCAGCATTTT. As protein: CATSRDLTQDQPQHF.

This clone has more than one count but fewer than ten. This chain uses TRBV9 with TRBJ2-3; 8 bases align to TRBD2. V lost 0 bases, J lost 9 bases, and 3 bases stayed unmatched. The CDR3 contains 13 residues. The germline gives CDR1 SGDLS, CDR2 YYNGEE. The CDR3 spells CASSVASGLTQYF. CDR3 nucleotide sequence: TGTGCCAGCAGCGTAGCTAGCGGGCTGACGCAGTATTTT.

Concerning this clone: One end of the junction does not line up with germline, which may come from a read error. The chain joins TRBV11-3 to TRBJ2-5, with TRBD2 matching 14 bases. This CDR3 spans 19 amino acids. Germline V gene data show CDR1 as SGHNT and CDR2 as YENEEA. This chain's CDR3 is CASSLDPPGLAGAEETQYF. In DNA, the CDR3 is TGTGCCAGCAGCTTAGATCCCCCGGGACTAGCGGGAGCTGAAGAGACYCAGTACTTC.

The genes are TRBV28 and TRBJ1-5, with 7 bases matching TRBD1. This CDR3 spans 15 amino acids. V was pared by 3 bases and J by 6 bases, with 8 bases of the junction left unmatched. From germline, CDR1 is MDHEN and CDR2 SYDVKM. The CDR3 sequence is CASSLSQGVAQPQHF. Here the CDR3 DNA reads TGTGCCAGCAGTTTGAGCCAGGGGGTGGCTCAGCCCCAGCATTTT.

The rearrangement joins TRBV19 to TRBJ2-2; TRBD2 is a possible D gene (6 bases). Germline CDR1 LNHDA, CDR2 SQIVND (reference sequence). The germline V and J ends were trimmed by 7 bases and 2 bases, with 11 bases remaining between them. The CDR3 totals 14 residues. CDR3 protein: CASKDSGNTGELFF. CDR3 DNA sequence: TGTGCCAGTAAGGATAGCGGTAACACCGGGGAGCTGTTTTTT.

This clone was recorded a few times. The rearrangement joins TRBV10-3 to TRBJ1-5; D unclear. Trimming removed 0 bases from V and 0 bases from J, with 6 bases in between. The CDR3 loop spans 15 amino acids. CDR1 and CDR2 from the germline V gene are ENHRY and SYGVKD. The DNA of the CDR3 is TGTGCCATCAGTGAGTCTTCCCTTAGCAATCAGCCCCAGCATTTT. This translates into CAISESSLSNQPQHF.

The genes are TRBV9 and TRBJ2-1; a weak D match, TRBD2 (5 bases). Trimming left V 0 bases short and J 8 bases short, with 18 bases between. The germline gives CDR1 SGDLS, CDR2 YYNGEE. The CDR3 runs to 16 residues. CDR3 amino acids: CASSVDGGLAQHEQFF. The CDR3 DNA sequence: TGTGCCAGCAGCGTAGACGGCGGGCTAGCCCAGCATGAGCAGTTCTTC.

This clone is categorized as large. The genes are TRBV11-3 and TRBJ2-1, with D possibly being TRBD2 (7 bases). With 4 bases removed from V and 6 bases from J, the gap between germline ends came to 13 bases. Germline lookup yields CDR1 SGHNT and CDR2 YENEEA. The CDR3 loop spans 14 amino acids. CDR3 nucleotides: TGTGCCAGCAGCTACCGTCGGGGGGCCAATGAGCAGTTCTTC. This codes for CASSYRRGANEQFF.

V is TRBV29-1 and J is TRBJ1-1; a possible D gene is TRBD1 (5 bases). The CDR3 is made up of 12 amino acids. Germline V gene data show CDR1 as SQVTM and CDR2 as ANQGSEA. The V gene lost 5 bases and the J gene lost 5 bases, with 12 bases spanning the gap. CDR3 amino acids: CSVTQWGTEAFF. CDR3 bases: TGCAGCGTTACCCAGTGGGGGACTGAAGCTTTCTTT.

V gene TRBV28 combines with J gene TRBJ1-1; possibly TRBD1 for D (6 bases). The CDR3 has 16 amino acids. V lost 7 bases and J lost 0, with 18 bases in between. Germline V gene data show CDR1 as MDHEN and CDR2 as SYDVKM. Here the CDR3 DNA reads TGTGCCAGCAATCCCGCGGCCGGACAGTTGAACACTGAAGCTTTCTTT. This gives the protein CASNPAAGQLNTEAFF. The full variable domain, rest sourced from reference TRBV28 and TRBJ1-1, is DVKVTQSSRYLVKRTGEKVFLECVQDMDHENMFWYRQDPGLGLRLIYFSYDVKMKEKGDIPEGYSVSREKKERFSLILESASTNQTSMYLCASNPAAGQLNTEAFFGQGTRLTVV.

The CDR3 DNA follows: TGCGCCAGCAGCCCCGACCACGGGGCGAGGTCCGAGCAGTACTTC. It specifies CASSPDHGARSEQYF. V usage is TRBV23-1 and J usage is TRBJ2-7; perhaps D is TRBD1 or TRBD2 (5 bases each). Being an ORF, TRBV23-1 has a function that is uncertain. The V end was cut by 6 bases, the J end by 6 bases, with 21 bases between. The CDR3 spans 15 residues.

The chain carries TRBV18 and TRBJ1-5, with D tentatively TRBD1 (6 bases). This CDR3 has 14 amino acids. Trimming left V 3 bases short and J 10 bases short, with 16 bases between. Germline assignment: CDR1 KGHSH and CDR2 LQKENI. The CDR3 DNA follows: TGTGCCAGCTCACCTGGCGGGGGGCTTCAACCCCAGCATTTT. This encodes CASSPGGGLQPQHF.

This clone was seen more than once but under ten times. The CDR3 sequence is CASSQDRDQGRLNEQFF. The CDR3 region has the DNA TGTGCCAGCAGCCAAGATCGGGACCAGGGGCGCCTCAATGAGCAGTTCTTC. V and J are TRBV14 and TRBJ2-1, with D maybe TRBD1 (6 bases). CDR1 and CDR2 from the germline V gene are SGHDN and FVKESK. The ends were cut back, 0 bases at V and 6 bases at J, with 18 bases in the middle. The CDR3 spans 17 residues.

This clone was observed a handful of times. Compared with germline, one end of the junction differs, possibly owing to a read error. The DNA includes a base that is either unread or ambiguous, and X takes the place of its residue. The chain is built from TRBV19 and TRBJ1-5; tentative D call: TRBD1 (6 bases). The CDR3 runs 16 residues. Germline values: CDR1 LNHDA, CDR2 SQIVND (reference sequence). The CDR3 region is CAXSIVGAGVNQPQHF. CDR3 nucleotide sequence: TGTGCCARTAGTATAGTCGGTGCAGGGGTCAATCAGCCCCAGCATTTT.

This clone is a singleton in its sample. The chain carries TRBV19 and TRBJ2-3; D not resolved. The V end was cut by 5 bases, the J end by 4 bases, with 13 bases between. Germline CDR1 and CDR2: LNHDA and SQIVND (reference sequence). The CDR3 extends over 14 amino acids. The DNA of the CDR3 is TGTGCCAGTAGTCCACGGGCCTTGGCAGATACGCAGTATTTT. Protein product: CASSPRALADTQYF.

The chain joins TRBV28 to TRBJ2-2; unclear D gene. The V and J ends lost 7 bases and 1 base respectively, with 4 bases between them. Per the germline V gene, CDR1 is MDHEN and CDR2 is SYDVKM. CDR3 length: 12 amino acids. The CDR3 DNA follows: TGTGCCAGCAAACAGAACACCGGGGAGCTGTTTTTT. This codes for CASKQNTGELFF.

The rearrangement links TRBV6-8 to TRBJ1-2, with 8 bases fitting TRBD1. Germline V gene lookup returns CDR1 MNHGY and CDR2 SAAAGT. The CDR3 is 16 amino acids. V was clipped by 5 bases and J by 8 bases; unmatched bases: 16. CDR3 bases: TGTGCCAGCAGTCTCGGCCATCAGGGGGCGGGCGGCGGCTACACCTTC. Translating it yields CASSLGHQGAGGGYTF.